The rows below give T cell receptor beta chains drawn from one sample of a study of shared clonotypes between healthy human individuals. Repertoires were generated with immunoSEQ multiplex PCR, while TCRdb's copy carries only in-frame clones and drops some. The sample shows 2 million to 3 million clones, around nine tenths of them seen only once. Sample: naive CD4+ T cells sorted from blood. The receptors shown here come from a man between 18 and 29 years old in good health. Each CDR3 is given with its conserved first and last residue. D genes are given only for firm matches. Size is omitted from some rows. Given values are once, few, many or a class for expanded clones.

v_call	d_call	cdr3_length	clone_size	j_call	cdr3_nt	cdr3_aa
TRBV30	.	16	.	TRBJ1-6	TGTGCCTGGAGTGCGACATCCCCCTTAAATAATTCACCCCTCCACTTT	CAWSATSPLNNSPLHF
TRBV7-3	.	15	.	TRBJ1-1	TGTGCCAGCAGCTTAACGGACGGGAAGAACACTGAAGCTTTCTTT	CASSLTDGKNTEAFF
TRBV7-2	.	13	.	TRBJ2-1	TGTGCCAGCAGCTTAAACACTTACAATGAGCAGTTCTTC	CASSLNTYNEQFF
TRBV5-1	TRBD2	16	.	TRBJ2-1	TGCGCCAGCAGCTTGGTTCTCAGCGGGAGTTATGATGAGCAGTTCTTC	CASSLVLSGSYDEQFF
TRBV19	TRBD2	16	once	TRBJ2-3	TGTGCCAGTAGCCCGGTTTGGACTAGCGGGGGAAATACGCAGTATTTT	CASSPVWTSGGNTQYF
TRBV2	TRBD1	14	.	TRBJ1-2	TGTGCCAGCACCTCAGGAGGGGGCGCGAGGGGCTACACCTTC	CASTSGGGARGYTF
TRBV2	TRBD2	15	.	TRBJ2-1	TGTGCCAGCAGTGTTTCCTGGTCTAGCGGCGATGAGCAGTTCTTC	CASSVSWSSGDEQFF
TRBV5-1	.	17	.	TRBJ2-6	TGCGCCAGCTCTACGGGGAAGGCATTGTCCGGGGCCAACGTCCTGACTTTC	CASSTGKALSGANVLTF
TRBV18	.	14	once	TRBJ2-4	TGTGCCAGCTCACCGGGGACAGCCAAAAACATTCAGTACTTC	CASSPGTAKNIQYF
TRBV5-1	.	13	once	TRBJ1-2	TGCGCCAGCAGCTCCGACGCTAACTATGGCTACACCTTC	CASSSDANYGYTF
TRBV10-1	TRBD2	16	.	TRBJ2-7	TGCGCCAGCAGTGAGGCCGGGACTAGCGGGGTATACGAGCAGTACTTC	CASSEAGTSGVYEQYF
TRBV5-1	TRBD1	13	once	TRBJ2-7	TGCGCCAGCAGCAGGACAGGGTTGGACGAGCAGTACTTC	CASSRTGLDEQYF
TRBV5-8	.	16	.	TRBJ1-5	TGTGCCAGCAGCTTGGACCGGGGAATCGGCAATCAGCCCCAGCATTTT	CASSLDRGIGNQPQHF
TRBV4-1	TRBD2	17	few	TRBJ2-7	TGCGCCAGCAGCCGGGTGGGCCCCCGGGAGGCGCCCTACGAGCAGTACTTC	CASSRVGPREAPYEQYF
TRBV5-4	.	19	.	TRBJ2-7	TGTGCCAGCAGCTTGGGCTTAGACATAGGCCGCGGACGGATCTACGAGCAGTACTTC	CASSLGLDIGRGRIYEQYF
TRBV9	.	17	.	TRBJ2-1	TGTGCCAGCAGCGTAGGAAGCGTCAATCGTATGGACAATGAGCAGTTCTTC	CASSVGSVNRMDNEQFF
TRBV12-2	.	19	.	TRBJ2-5	TGTGCAAGTCGCACGACCCGGACAGGGCGTGGGCGCTACCAAGAGACCCAGTACTTC	CASRTTRTGRGRYQETQYF
TRBV30	.	15	.	TRBJ1-1	TGTGCCTGGAGTGTAGGGGGGCTGGGGAACACTGAAGCTTTCTTT	CAWSVGGLGNTEAFF
TRBV27	TRBD1	16	.	TRBJ1-3	TGTGCCAGCAGTTTCGGACAGGGGGTCTCTGGAAACACCATATATTTT	CASSFGQGVSGNTIYF
TRBV6-1	TRBD1	14	.	TRBJ2-2	TGTGCCAGCAGTCCCGGACAGGCCACCGGGGAGCTGTTTTTT	CASSPGQATGELFF